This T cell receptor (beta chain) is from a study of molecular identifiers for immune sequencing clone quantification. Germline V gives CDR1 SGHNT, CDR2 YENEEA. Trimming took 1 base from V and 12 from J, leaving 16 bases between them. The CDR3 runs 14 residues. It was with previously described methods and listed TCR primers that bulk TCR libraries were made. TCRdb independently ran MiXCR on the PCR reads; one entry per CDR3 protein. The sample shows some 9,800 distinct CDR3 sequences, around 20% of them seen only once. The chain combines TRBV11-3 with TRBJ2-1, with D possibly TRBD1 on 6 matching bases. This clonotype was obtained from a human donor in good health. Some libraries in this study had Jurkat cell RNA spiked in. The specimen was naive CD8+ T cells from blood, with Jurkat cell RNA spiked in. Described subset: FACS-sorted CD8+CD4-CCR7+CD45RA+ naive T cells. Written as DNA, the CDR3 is TGTGCCAGCAGCTTAGGTGGGGGCGGAGGTGGGCAGTTCTTC. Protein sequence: CASSLGGGGGGQFF. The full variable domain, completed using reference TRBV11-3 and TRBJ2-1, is EAGVVQSPRYKIIEKKQPVAFWCNPISGHNTLYWYLQNLGQGPELLIRYENEEAVDDSQLPKDRFSAERLKGVDSTLKIQPAELGDSAVYLCASSLGGGGGGQFFGPGTRLTVL.